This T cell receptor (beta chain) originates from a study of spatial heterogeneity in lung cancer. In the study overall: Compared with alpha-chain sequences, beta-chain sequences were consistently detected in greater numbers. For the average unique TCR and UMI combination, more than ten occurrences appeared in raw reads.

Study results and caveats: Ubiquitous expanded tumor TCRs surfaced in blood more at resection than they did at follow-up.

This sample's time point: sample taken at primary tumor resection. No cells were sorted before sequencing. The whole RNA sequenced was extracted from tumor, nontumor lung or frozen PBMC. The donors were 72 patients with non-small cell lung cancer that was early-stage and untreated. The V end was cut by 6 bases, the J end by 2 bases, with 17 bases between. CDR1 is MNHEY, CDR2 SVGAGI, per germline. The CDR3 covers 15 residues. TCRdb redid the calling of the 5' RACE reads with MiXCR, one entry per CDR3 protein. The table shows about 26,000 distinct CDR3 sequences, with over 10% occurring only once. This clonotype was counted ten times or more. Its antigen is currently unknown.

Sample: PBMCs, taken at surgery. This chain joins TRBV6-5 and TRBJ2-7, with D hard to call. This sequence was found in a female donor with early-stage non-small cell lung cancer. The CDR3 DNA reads TGTGCCAGCAGATTGCAGGCGGCCGCTACCTACGAGCAGTACGTC. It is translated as CASRLQAAATYEQYV.